Listed below are T cell receptor beta chains from one sample, sequenced in a study of regulatory T cells in long-lasting Graves disease. TCRdb called the multiplex PCR reads again in MiXCR, with one record for every CDR3 protein. The data show roughly 410,000 distinct CDR3 sequences, with approximately 15% seen just once and approximately 7.8% held by the top ten. This sample also appeared in a second study, on T cells in Graves' hyperthyroidism and ophthalmopathy.

Sequenced here: peripheral blood mononuclear cells (PBMCs), sampled at new diagnosis, from a patient treated with antithyroid drugs. The receptors were gathered from a woman aged 40 to 55 with Graves disease. CDR3s include the opening cysteine and the closing phenylalanine or tryptophan. D genes are given only for firm matches. Clone sizes are given selectively: once, few, many, or a class where the clone is expanded.

CDR3 length,clone size,V gene,D gene,J gene,CDR3 protein,CDR3 DNA
15,NA,TRBV5-8,NA,TRBJ2-7,CASSLEILGGYEQYF,TGTGCCAGCAGCTTGGAAATCTTAGGAGGCTACGAGCAGTACTTC
13,many,TRBV27,NA,TRBJ1-1,CASIGRVNTEAFF,TGTGCCAGCATAGGAAGGGTGAACACTGAAGCTTTCTTT
16,many,TRBV5-1,NA,TRBJ1-2,CASSRRTEPPNYGYTF,TGCGCCAGCAGCCGCCGGACGGAGCCTCCTAACTATGGCTACACCTTC
13,many,TRBV24-1,TRBD1,TRBJ2-7,CATSAWDSYEQYF,TGTGCCACCAGTGCCTGGGACAGCTACGAGCAGTACTTC
14,NA,TRBV11-3,TRBD1,TRBJ2-1,CASSGTGAHDEQFF,TGTGCCAGCTCCGGGACAGGGGCGCACGATGAGCAGTTCTTC
14,few,TRBV6-1,NA,TRBJ1-4,CASRIVSRGEKLFF,TGTGCCAGCAGGATTGTCTCGCGCGGGGAAAAACTGTTTTTT
13,NA,TRBV2,NA,TRBJ1-5,CATSQDPRSAQHF,TGTGCCACTTCACAGGACCCCAGGTCAGCCCAGCATTTT
14,few,TRBV6-5,NA,TRBJ2-5,CASSYWGGGETQYF,TGTGCCAGCAGTTACTGGGGGGGCGGAGAGACCCAGTACTTC
17,many,TRBV28,TRBD1,TRBJ1-2,CASSSPNHPDRGHGYTF,TGTGCCAGCAGTTCCCCAAATCATCCTGACAGGGGACATGGCTACACCTTC
13,NA,TRBV18,NA,TRBJ1-4,CASSPQGGEKLFF,TGTGCCAGCTCACCACAGGGCGGTGAAAAACTGTTTTTT
15,many,TRBV28,NA,TRBJ2-7,CASEGGHGGRYEQYF,TGTGCCAGCGAAGGGGGGCACGGGGGCCGCTACGAGCAGTACTTC
14,NA,TRBV10-2,NA,TRBJ2-5,CASSMSLPEETQYF,TGCGCCAGCAGCATGAGCCTCCCAGAAGAGACCCAGTACTTC
16,few,TRBV7-2,NA,TRBJ2-1,CASSSLSGSSYNEQFF,TGTGCCAGCAGCTCCCTTAGCGGAAGCTCCTACAATGAGCAGTTCTTC
15,many,TRBV6-5,NA,TRBJ1-5,CASSYSWQGNQPQHF,TGTGCCAGCAGTTACTCGTGGCAGGGCAATCAGCCCCAGCATTTT
14,many,TRBV6-1,NA,TRBJ2-7,CASTGLSAYYEQYF,TGTGCCAGCACTGGGTTATCGGCTTACTACGAGCAGTACTTC
15,NA,TRBV20-1,TRBD2,TRBJ2-1,CSATLAGERYNEQFF,TGCAGTGCAACTCTAGCGGGAGAAAGGTACAATGAGCAGTTCTTC
14,many,TRBV2,NA,TRBJ1-5,CASSEGDSNQPQHF,TGTGCCAGCAGTGAAGGGGATAGCAATCAGCCCCAGCATTTT
12,few,TRBV3-1,NA,TRBJ2-7,CASSQKEYEQYF,TGTGCCAGCAGCCAAAAGGAGTACGAGCAGTACTTC
14,few,TRBV18,NA,TRBJ1-4,CASSPTASNEKLFF,TGTGCCAGCTCACCAACGGCGTCTAATGAAAAACTGTTTTTT
16,many,TRBV27,TRBD1,TRBJ2-5,CASSPITGDPPETQYF,TGTGCCAGCAGTCCCATTACAGGGGACCCCCCAGAGACCCAGTACTTC
17,many,TRBV5-1,TRBD2,TRBJ2-1,CASSLGLAGPLYNEQFF,TGCGCCAGCAGCTTGGGGCTAGCGGGACCGCTTTACAATGAGCAGTTCTTC
15,NA,TRBV7-2,TRBD1,TRBJ2-1,CAGSLLDRTYNEQFF,TGTGCCGGTAGCTTATTGGACAGGACCTACAATGAGCAGTTCTTC
15,few,TRBV7-7,NA,TRBJ2-1,CASSLGGHPYNEQFF,TGTGCTAGCAGCTTAGGTGGCCATCCTTACAATGAGCAGTTCTTC
19,many,TRBV6-1,NA,TRBJ1-1,CASSEARGGLREGNTEAFF,TGTGCCAGCAGTGAAGCGAGGGGGGGACTCCGGGAAGGGAACACTGAAGCTTTCTTT